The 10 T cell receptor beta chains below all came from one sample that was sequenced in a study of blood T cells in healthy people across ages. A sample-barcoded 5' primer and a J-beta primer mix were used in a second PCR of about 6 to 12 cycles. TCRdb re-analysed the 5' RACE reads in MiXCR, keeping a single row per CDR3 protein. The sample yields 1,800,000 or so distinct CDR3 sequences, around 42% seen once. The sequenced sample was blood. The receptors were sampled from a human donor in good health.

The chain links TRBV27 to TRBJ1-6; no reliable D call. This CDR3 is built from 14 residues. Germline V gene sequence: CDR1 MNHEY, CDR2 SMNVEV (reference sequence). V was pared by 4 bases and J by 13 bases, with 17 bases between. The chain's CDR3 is CASSSPGPDVPLHF. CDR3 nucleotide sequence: TGTGCCAGCAGTTCGCCGGGCCCCGACGTTCCCCTCCACTTT.

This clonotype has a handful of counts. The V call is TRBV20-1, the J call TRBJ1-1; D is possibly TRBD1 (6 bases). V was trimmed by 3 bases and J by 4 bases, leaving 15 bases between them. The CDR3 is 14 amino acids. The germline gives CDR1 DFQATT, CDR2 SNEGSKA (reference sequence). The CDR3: CSARHRAGGTEAFF. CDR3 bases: TGCAGTGCTAGGCACAGGGCGGGGGGCACTGAAGCTTTCTTT.

The CDR3 loop is CASSLNRGIVGYTF. The CDR3 DNA reads as TGTGCCAGCAGCCTAAACAGGGGAATCGTTGGCTACACCTTC. The chain recombines TRBV2 with TRBJ1-2, with 7 bases aligning to TRBD1. V lost 6 bases and J lost 7; bases outside the gene matches: 11. CDR3 size: 14 residues. CDR1 and CDR2 (germline): SNHLY, FYNNEI.

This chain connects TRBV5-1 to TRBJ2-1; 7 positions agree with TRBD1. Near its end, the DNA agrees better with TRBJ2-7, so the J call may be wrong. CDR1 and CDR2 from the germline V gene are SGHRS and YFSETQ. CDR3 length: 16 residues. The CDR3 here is CASSPVYLQGYNEQYF. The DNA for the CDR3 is TGCGCCAGCAGCCCGGTTTATCTACAGGGGTACAATGAGCAGTACTTC.

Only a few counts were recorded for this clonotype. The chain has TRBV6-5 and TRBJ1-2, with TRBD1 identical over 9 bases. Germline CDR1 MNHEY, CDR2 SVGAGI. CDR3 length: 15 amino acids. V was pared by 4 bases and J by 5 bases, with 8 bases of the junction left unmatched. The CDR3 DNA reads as TGTGCCAGCAGTTCCAGGACAGGGGCGGGGTATGGCTACACCTTC. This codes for CASSSRTGAGYGYTF.

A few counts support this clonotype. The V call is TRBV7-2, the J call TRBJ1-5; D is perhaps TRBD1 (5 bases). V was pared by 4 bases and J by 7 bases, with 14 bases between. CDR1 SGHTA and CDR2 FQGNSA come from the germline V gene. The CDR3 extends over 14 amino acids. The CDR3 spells CASSSNTGGQPQHF. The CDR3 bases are TGTGCCAGCAGCTCAAATACAGGTGGGCAGCCCCAGCATTTT.

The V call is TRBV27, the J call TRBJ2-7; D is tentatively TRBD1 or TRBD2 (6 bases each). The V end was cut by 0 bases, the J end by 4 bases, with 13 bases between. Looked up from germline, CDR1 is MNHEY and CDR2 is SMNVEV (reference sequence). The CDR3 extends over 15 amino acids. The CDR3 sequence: CASSLSAGEVYEQYF. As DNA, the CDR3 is TGTGCCAGCAGTTTATCCGCAGGGGAGGTTTACGAGCAGTACTTC.

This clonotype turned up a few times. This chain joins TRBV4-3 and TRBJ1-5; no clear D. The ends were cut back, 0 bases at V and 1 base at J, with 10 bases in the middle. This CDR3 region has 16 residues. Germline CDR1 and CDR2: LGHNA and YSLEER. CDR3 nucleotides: TGCGCCAGCAGCCAAGATGTGGGAGCGAGCAATCAGCCCCAGCATTTT. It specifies CASSQDVGASNQPQHF.

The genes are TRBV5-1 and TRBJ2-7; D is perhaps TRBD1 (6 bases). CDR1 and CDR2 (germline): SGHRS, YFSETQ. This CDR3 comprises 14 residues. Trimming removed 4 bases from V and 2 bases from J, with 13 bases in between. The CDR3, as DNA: TGCGCCAGCAGCCCAGGGACAAGCCCCTACGAGCAGTACTTC. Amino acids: CASSPGTSPYEQYF.

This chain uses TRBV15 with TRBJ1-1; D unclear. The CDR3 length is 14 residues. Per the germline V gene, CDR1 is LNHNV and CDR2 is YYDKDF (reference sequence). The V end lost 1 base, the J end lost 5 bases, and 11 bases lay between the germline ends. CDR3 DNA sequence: TGTGCCACCAGCAGAGCTTATGGTGGAACTGAAGCTTTCTTT. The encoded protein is CATSRAYGGTEAFF. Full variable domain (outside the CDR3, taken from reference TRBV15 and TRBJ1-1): DAMVIQNPRYQVTQFGKPVTLSCSQTLNHNVMYWYQQKSSQAPKLLFHYYDKDFNNEADTPDNFQSRRPNTSFCFLDIRSPGLGDTAMYLCATSRAYGGTEAFFGQGTRLTVV.